This note documents a single T cell receptor (beta chain) sequence. No antigen is known for it. The protocol was immunoSEQ multiplex PCR, while the TCRdb copy is restricted to in-frame clones and leaves out a portion. There are around 100,000 clones in the sample; about 87% occur only once, and about 8.7% lies in the top ten. The data belong to a study of T cell responses to AZD1222 COVID-19 vaccine. The study's findings and limits: There were mostly white British donors and more females than males, and clonal diversity was possibly underestimated.

V lost 2 bases to trimming and J lost 1 base, with 14 bases between them. CDR3 length: 16 amino acids. Germline CDR1 and CDR2: MNHEY and SMNVEV (reference sequence). The receptor was isolated from an adult in good health. The rearrangement links TRBV27 to TRBJ2-5; possible D gene TRBD1, 6 bases. Sequences were derived from peripheral blood, sampled on day 0 of AZD1222 vaccination. CDR3 sequence (DNA): TGTGCCAGCAGTTTAAAGGGACAACACCGCCAAGAGACCCAGTACTTC. Translated: CASSLKGQHRQETQYF.